A single sample is the source of the 21 T cell receptor beta chains below, sequenced in a study of CD4 and CD8 cells across lung adenocarcinoma regions. TCRdb ran MiXCR on the PCR reads and lists one entry per CDR3 protein. The profile covers tens of thousands of distinct CDR3 sequences, with almost 50% appearing a single time and 45% to 60% taken by the ten largest. The sequenced sample consisted of CD8+ T cells from the center of a lung tumor. The receptors here all came from a male donor with lung adenocarcinoma. The CD4 and CD8 labels of this study may be unreliable.

This clonotype was observed a handful of times. The chain uses TRBV6-1 and TRBJ2-3; D is uncertain. The CDR3 has 12 residues. V was trimmed by 7 bases and J by 0 bases, leaving 5 bases between them. Germline lookup yields CDR1 MNHNS and CDR2 SASEGT. CDR3 DNA sequence: TGTGCCAGCACCCCTAGCACAGATACGCAGTATTTT. It is translated as CASTPSTDTQYF.

The V call is TRBV10-3, the J call TRBJ1-2; 9 bases map to TRBD1. The CDR3 has 12 residues. J lost 8 bases, V lost 10 bases, and 8 bases had no gene match. The germline gives CDR1 ENHRY, CDR2 SYGVKD. CDR3 region: CATEQGARGYTF. In nucleotides, the CDR3 is TGTGCCACCGAACAGGGGGCGCGGGGCTACACCTTC.

The chain links TRBV28 to TRBJ1-1; no definite D call. The CDR3 length is 15 residues. The germline CDR1 and CDR2 sequences are MDHEN and SYDVKM. The ends were cut back, 7 bases at V and 0 bases at J, with 15 bases in the middle. In nucleotides, the CDR3 is TGTGCCAGCAAACTCAATGGGCCGCTGAACACTGAAGCTTTCTTT. Its protein product is CASKLNGPLNTEAFF.

As to this clonotype: One end of the junction varies from germline; a read error may be responsible. The chain uses TRBV6-1 and TRBJ2-4; possible D gene TRBD1, 5 bases. This CDR3 has 13 amino acids. Germline-derived CDR1 and CDR2 are MNHNS and SASEGT. In DNA form, the CDR3 reads TGTGCCAGGGGGTACAGGAACAAAGACACGCAGTACTTT. Its translation is CARGYRNKDTQYF.

Comments on this clonotype: A junction boundary mismatches the germline segment, possibly from a read error. The chain links TRBV6-1 to TRBJ2-4, with D possibly being TRBD1 (6 bases). Per the germline V gene, CDR1 is MNHNS and CDR2 is SASEGT. This CDR3 is built from 13 residues. CDR3 nucleotides: TGTGCCAGCAGTGAGGGGGCCAAAAAGGTGCAGTACTTT. The encoded protein is CASSEGAKKVQYF.

The chain recombines TRBV6-1 with TRBJ2-4; 8 positions agree with TRBD2. V lost 8 bases to trimming and J lost 13 bases; unmatched junction nucleotides: 22. This CDR3 is 16 amino acids long. Germline CDR1 MNHNS, CDR2 SASEGT. This CDR3 reads CASGGRTGGRQGTQYF. Here the CDR3 DNA reads TGTGCCAGCGGGGGTCGGACTGGCGGGAGGCAAGGCACCCAGTACTTC.

This clonotype is medium-sized. This chain uses TRBV10-3 with TRBJ2-1; D possibly corresponds to TRBD2 (6 bases). V was pared by 5 bases and J by 5 bases, with 13 bases between. The CDR3 covers 14 residues. Germline V gene data show CDR1 as ENHRY and CDR2 as SYGVKD. The CDR3 DNA reads TGTGCCATCAGTCCGGGGGAGTATAACAATGAGCAGTTCTTC. This sequence encodes CAISPGEYNNEQFF.

A note on this clonotype: Compared with germline, one end of the junction differs, possibly owing to a read error. This chain joins TRBV6-1 and TRBJ2-1, with 12 bases that match TRBD1. Germline assignment: CDR1 MNHNS and CDR2 SASEGT. This CDR3 spans 14 amino acids. The CDR3 region is CASRGQGARDTQFF. CDR3 bases: TGTGCCAGCAGGGGACAGGGGGCGCGGGATACGCAGTTTTTC.

This rearrangement joins TRBV6-1 to TRBJ2-3, with D tentatively TRBD2 (6 bases). The CDR3 consists of 15 residues. V was pared by 2 bases and J by 2 bases, with 11 bases between. CDR1 is MNHNS, CDR2 SASEGT, per germline. The CDR3 reads CASSEMSSDTDTQYF. CDR3 nucleotides: TGTGCCAGCAGTGAAATGTCTAGCGACACAGATACGCAGTATTTT.

This clonotype was observed many times. V is TRBV6-5 and J is TRBJ2-3; no firm D call. Trimming stripped 0 bases from V and 3 bases from J, with 13 bases between. Germline CDR1 reads MNHEY; CDR2 reads SVGAGI. The CDR3 has 16 residues. CDR3: CASSYSGRLGTDTQYF. CDR3 coding DNA: TGTGCCAGCAGTTACTCTGGGCGCCTAGGGACAGATACGCAGTATTTT.

In this sample, this clonotype turned up a few times. The chain recombines TRBV4-1 with TRBJ2-7; D is possibly TRBD1 (6 bases). Trimming cost V 0 bases and J 5 bases, with 17 bases left between them. CDR3 length equals 16 residues. CDR1 and CDR2 (germline): MGHRA, YSYEKL. CDR3 sequence reads: CASSQEIRSGAHEQYF. Written as DNA, the CDR3 is TGCGCCAGCAGCCAAGAAATCAGGTCAGGGGCCCACGAGCAGTACTTC.

This sequence joins TRBV6-1 and TRBJ2-3; D may correspond to TRBD1 or TRBD2 (6 bases each). In germline, CDR1 is MNHNS, CDR2 SASEGT. CDR3 size: 15 residues. V was cut by 3 bases and J by 2 bases, with 12 bases left in between. Here the CDR3 reads CASSDRGLYTDTQYF. DNA of the CDR3: TGTGCCAGCAGTGATCGGGGGCTTTACACAGATACGCAGTATTTT.

In the case of this clonotype: One end of the junction is discordant with germline, which a read error may explain. The rearrangement uses TRBV6-1 and TRBJ2-4, with 7 bases that match TRBD2. Germline V lookup: CDR1 MNHNS, CDR2 SASEGT. The CDR3 loop spans 16 amino acids. The CDR3 coding sequence is TGTGCCAGCAGCGAAGCGGGGCTGTGGGCCAAAAATACGCAGTACTTC. Translating it yields CASSEAGLWAKNTQYF.

V usage is TRBV12-3 or TRBV12-4 and J usage is TRBJ1-1; D gene ambiguous. Trimming removed 2 bases from V and 11 bases from J, with 15 bases in between. CDR3 size: 13 residues. CDR3 residues: CASSLRGEGGAFF. The CDR3 DNA is TGTGCCAGCAGTTTACGTGGCGAGGGTGGGGCTTTCTTT.

This clonotype was seen at least ten times. The V gene is TRBV5-1, the J gene TRBJ2-5; 7 nucleotides line up with TRBD2. The DNA end favors TRBJ2-7, so the J call may be wrong. The V gene's germline CDR1 is SGHRS and CDR2 YFSETQ. CDR3 size: 16 residues. In DNA, the CDR3 is TGCGCCAGCAGCTTGGCCGAGGCTAGCGGTACCTACGAGCAGTACTTC. It translates to CASSLAEASGTYEQYF.

Remarks on this clonotype: Here the CDR3 omits its conserved ending phenylalanine or tryptophan, so a read error is the likely source. It is unclear where the CDR3 begins or ends on the DNA, so no DNA is shown, and the CDR3 is as TCRdb lists it. The chain carries TRBV6-1 and TRBJ2-3; TRBD1, the table's D call, was not compared with the DNA. The germline V gene encodes CDR1 MNHNS and CDR2 SASEGT. The CDR3 extends over 16 residues, inclusive of both ends. The CDR3 loop reads CAGGAGQRIHPSTLGT.

The chain combines TRBV4-1 with TRBJ2-7; the match to TRBD1 covers 8 bases. The germline CDR1 and CDR2 sequences are MGHRA and YSYEKL. CDR3 length equals 15 residues. J was trimmed by 6 bases and V by 0 bases; bases with no gene match: 7. The CDR3 sequence is CASSQDRTGHGEQYF. CDR3 DNA sequence: TGCGCCAGCAGCCAAGATAGGACAGGGCATGGCGAGCAGTACTTC.

This clonotype was detected ten times or more. This chain connects TRBV6-1 to TRBJ1-1; 9 bases are a match to TRBD1. Looked up from germline, CDR1 is MNHNS and CDR2 is SASEGT. The CDR3 runs to 14 residues. The V segment lost 1 base and the J segment 5 bases; nucleotides outside the gene matches: 2. CDR3 DNA: TGTGCCAGCAGTGAAGACAGGGGGCGAACTGAAGCTTTCTTT. Encoded protein: CASSEDRGRTEAFF.

The V and J genes are TRBV27 and TRBJ2-4, with D possibly matching TRBD2 (8 bases). In germline, CDR1 is MNHEY, CDR2 SMNVEV (reference sequence). The CDR3 is made up of 18 amino acids. Trimming stripped 3 bases from V and 6 bases from J, with 24 bases between. The CDR3 DNA reads as TGTGCCAGCAGTTTGCTCGGGAGGGGGCTTATAACCACAAACATTCAGTACTTC. Translation: CASSLLGRGLITTNIQYF.

This clonotype was seen many times. This rearrangement joins TRBV28 to TRBJ2-5, with no clear D. Between the trimmed V and J ends, which lost 1 base and 5 bases, there was a span of 8 bases. This CDR3 has 13 residues. Germline lookup yields CDR1 MDHEN and CDR2 SYDVKM. The CDR3 loop reads CASSLFRPETQYF. CDR3 in DNA: TGTGCCAGCAGTTTATTCAGGCCGGAGACCCAGTACTTC.

This clonotype has a count of ten or more. The V gene is TRBV6-2 or TRBV6-3, the J gene TRBJ2-5, with D maybe TRBD2 (6 bases). The closer fit of TRBJ2-7 to the DNA end suggests the J call may be wrong. The CDR3 loop spans 15 amino acids. Germline values: CDR1 MNHEY, CDR2 SVGEGT. In DNA form, the CDR3 reads TGTGCCAGCAGCATTAGCGGCCAAACCTCCTACGAGCAGTACTTC. Protein product: CASSISGQTSYEQYF.